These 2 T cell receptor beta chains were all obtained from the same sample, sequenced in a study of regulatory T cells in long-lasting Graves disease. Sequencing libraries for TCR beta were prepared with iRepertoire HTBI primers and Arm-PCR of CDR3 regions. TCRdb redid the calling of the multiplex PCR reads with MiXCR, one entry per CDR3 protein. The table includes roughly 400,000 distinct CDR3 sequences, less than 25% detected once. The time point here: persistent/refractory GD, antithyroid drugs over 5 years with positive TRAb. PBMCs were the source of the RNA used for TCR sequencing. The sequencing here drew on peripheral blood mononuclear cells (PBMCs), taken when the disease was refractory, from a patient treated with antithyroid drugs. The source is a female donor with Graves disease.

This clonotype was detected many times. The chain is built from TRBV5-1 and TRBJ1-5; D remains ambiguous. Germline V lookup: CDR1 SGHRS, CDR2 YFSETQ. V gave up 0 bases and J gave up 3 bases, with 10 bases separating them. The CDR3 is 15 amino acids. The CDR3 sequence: CASSLVSGLNQPQHF. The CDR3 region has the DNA TGCGCCAGCAGCTTGGTTTCAGGTCTCAATCAGCCCCAGCATTTT.

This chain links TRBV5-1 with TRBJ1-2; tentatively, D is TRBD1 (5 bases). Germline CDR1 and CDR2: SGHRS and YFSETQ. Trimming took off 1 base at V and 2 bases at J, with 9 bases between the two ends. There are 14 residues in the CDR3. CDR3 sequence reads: CASSLFRANYGYTF. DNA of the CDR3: TGCGCCAGCAGCTTGTTCAGGGCCAACTATGGCTACACCTTC.